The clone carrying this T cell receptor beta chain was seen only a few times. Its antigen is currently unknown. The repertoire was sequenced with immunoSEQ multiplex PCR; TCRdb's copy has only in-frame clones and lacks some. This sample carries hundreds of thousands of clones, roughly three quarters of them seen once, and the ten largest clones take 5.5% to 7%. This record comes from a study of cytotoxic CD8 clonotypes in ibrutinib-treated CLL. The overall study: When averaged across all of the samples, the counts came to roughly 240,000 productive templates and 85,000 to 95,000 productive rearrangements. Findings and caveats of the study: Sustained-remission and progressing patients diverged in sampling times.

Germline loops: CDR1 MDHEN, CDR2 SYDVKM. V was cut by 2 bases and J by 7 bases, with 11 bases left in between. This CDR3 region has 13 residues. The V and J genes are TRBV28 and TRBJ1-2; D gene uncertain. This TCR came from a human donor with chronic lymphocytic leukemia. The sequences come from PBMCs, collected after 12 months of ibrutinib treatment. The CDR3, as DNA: TGTGCCAGCAGTTTACAAGGGTTTCGTGGCTACACCTTC. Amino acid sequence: CASSLQGFRGYTF.